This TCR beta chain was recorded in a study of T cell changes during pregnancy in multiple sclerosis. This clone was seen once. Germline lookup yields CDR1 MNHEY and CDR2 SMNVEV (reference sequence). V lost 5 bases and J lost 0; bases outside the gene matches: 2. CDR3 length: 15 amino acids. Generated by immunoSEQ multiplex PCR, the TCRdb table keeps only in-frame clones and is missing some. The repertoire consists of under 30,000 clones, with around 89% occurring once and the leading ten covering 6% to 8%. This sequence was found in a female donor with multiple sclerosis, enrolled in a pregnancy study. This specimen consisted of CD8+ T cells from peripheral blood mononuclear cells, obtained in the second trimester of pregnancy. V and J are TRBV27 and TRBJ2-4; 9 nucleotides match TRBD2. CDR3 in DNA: TGTGCCAGCAGTGTAGCGGGAGCAGCCAAAAACATTCAGTACTTC. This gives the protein CASSVAGAAKNIQYF.